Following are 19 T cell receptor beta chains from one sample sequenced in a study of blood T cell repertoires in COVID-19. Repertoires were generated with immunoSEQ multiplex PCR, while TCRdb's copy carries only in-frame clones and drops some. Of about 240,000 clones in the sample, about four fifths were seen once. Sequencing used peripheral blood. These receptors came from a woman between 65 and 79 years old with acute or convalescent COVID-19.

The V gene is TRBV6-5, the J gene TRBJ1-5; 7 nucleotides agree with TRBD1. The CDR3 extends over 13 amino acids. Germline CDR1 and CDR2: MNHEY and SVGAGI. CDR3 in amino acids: CATGTVANQPQHF. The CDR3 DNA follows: TGTGCAACCGGGACAGTGGCAAATCAGCCCCAGCATTTT.

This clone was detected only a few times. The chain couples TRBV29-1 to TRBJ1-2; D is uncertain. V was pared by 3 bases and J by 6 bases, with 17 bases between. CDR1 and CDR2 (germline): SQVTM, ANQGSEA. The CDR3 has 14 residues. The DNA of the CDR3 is TGCAGCGTTGATCAGGCTTCGTCTTCGGATGGCTACACCTTC. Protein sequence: CSVDQASSSDGYTF.

CDR3 protein: CATLQGGSNQPQHF. CDR3 bases: TGTGCCACCTTACAGGGCGGAAGCAATCAGCCCCAGCATTTT. V gene TRBV28 combines with J gene TRBJ1-5; maybe TRBD1 (6 bases). V dropped 10 bases and J dropped 1 base, with 14 bases sitting between them. This CDR3 comprises 14 residues. Germline-derived CDR1 and CDR2 are MDHEN and SYDVKM.

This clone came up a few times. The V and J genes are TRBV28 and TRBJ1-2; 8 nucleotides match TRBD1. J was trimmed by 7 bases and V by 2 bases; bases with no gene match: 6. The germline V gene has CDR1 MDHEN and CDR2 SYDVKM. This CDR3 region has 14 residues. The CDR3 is CASSLGTDRVGYTF. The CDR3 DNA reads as TGTGCCAGCAGTTTAGGGACGGACAGGGTTGGCTACACCTTC.

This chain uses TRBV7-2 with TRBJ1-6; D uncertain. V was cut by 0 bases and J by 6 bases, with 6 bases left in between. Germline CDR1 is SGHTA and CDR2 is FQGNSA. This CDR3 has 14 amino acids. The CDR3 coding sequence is TGTGCCAGCAGCTTAGCGCAGGCTAATTCACCCCTCCACTTT. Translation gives CASSLAQANSPLHF. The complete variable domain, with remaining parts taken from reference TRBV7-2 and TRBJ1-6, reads GAGVSQSPSNKVTEKGKDVELRCDPISGHTALYWYRQSLGQGLEFLIYFQGNSAPDKSGLPSDRFSAERTGGSVSTLTIQRTQQEDSAVYLCASSLAQANSPLHFGNGTRLTVT.

In nucleotides, the CDR3 is TGTGCCAGCTCACCATGGGACAGAACTGTTGCAACTAATGAAAAACTGTTTTTT. Residues: CASSPWDRTVATNEKLFF. This chain uses TRBV18 with TRBJ1-4; 7 positions agree with TRBD1. Germline V gene data show CDR1 as KGHSH and CDR2 as LQKENI. V shed 2 bases and J 0 bases; nucleotides not matched to a gene: 9. CDR3 length equals 18 residues.

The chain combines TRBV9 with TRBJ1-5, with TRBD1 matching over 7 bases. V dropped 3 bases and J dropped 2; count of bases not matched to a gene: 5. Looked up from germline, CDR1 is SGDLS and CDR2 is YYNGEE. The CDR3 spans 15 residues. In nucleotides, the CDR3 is TGTGCCAGCAGCGCCCATACAGGGGGCAATCAGCCCCAGCATTTT. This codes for CASSAHTGGNQPQHF. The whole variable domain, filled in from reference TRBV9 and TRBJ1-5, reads DSGVTQTPKHLITATGQRVTLRCSPRSGDLSVYWYQQSLDQGLQFLIQYYNGEERAKGNILERFSAQQFPDLHSELNLSSLELGDSALYFCASSAHTGGNQPQHFGDGTRLSIL.

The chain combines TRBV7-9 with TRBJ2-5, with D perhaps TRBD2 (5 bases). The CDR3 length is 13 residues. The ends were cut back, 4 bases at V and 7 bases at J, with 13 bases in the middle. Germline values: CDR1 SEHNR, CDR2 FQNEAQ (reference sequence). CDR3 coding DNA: TGTGCCAGCAGCTATACTAGATTGGTGACCCAGTACTTC. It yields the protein CASSYTRLVTQYF.

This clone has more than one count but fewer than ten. CDR3 DNA: TGCGCCAGCAGTCCAGGGGGGCCTGGCGAGCAGTACTTC. It codes for CASSPGGPGEQYF. The rearrangement joins TRBV10-1 to TRBJ2-7; D may be TRBD1 (7 bases). The CDR3 extends over 13 amino acids. Between the trimmed V and J ends, which lost 5 bases and 6 bases, there was a span of 14 bases. CDR1 WNHNN and CDR2 SYGVQD come from the germline V gene (reference sequence).

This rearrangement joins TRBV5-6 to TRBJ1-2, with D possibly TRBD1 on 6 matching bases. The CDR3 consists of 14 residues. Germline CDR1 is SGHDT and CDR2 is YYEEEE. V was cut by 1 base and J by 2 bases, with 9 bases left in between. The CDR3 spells CASSLKGQNYGYTF. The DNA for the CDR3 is TGTGCCAGCAGCTTGAAAGGACAGAACTATGGCTACACCTTC.

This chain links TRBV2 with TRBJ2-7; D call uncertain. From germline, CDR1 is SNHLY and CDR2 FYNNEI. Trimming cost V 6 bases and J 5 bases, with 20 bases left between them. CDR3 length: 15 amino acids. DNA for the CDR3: TGTGCCAGCAGCCCAACCGCTCGGGTTAGGCACGAGCAGTACTTC. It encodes CASSPTARVRHEQYF.

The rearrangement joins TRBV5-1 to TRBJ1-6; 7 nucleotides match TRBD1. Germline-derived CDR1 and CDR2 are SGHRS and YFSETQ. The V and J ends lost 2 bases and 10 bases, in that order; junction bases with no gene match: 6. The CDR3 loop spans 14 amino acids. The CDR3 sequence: CASSFRQGGSPLHF. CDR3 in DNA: TGCGCCAGCAGCTTCCGACAGGGTGGGTCACCCCTCCACTTT.

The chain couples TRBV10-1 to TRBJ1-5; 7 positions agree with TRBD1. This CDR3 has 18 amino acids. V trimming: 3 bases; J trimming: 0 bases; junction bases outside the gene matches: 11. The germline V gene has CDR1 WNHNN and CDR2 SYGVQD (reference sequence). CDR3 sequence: CASSDRQGAPRSNQPQHF. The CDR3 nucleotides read TGCGCCAGCAGTGACCGACAGGGAGCGCCCCGTAGCAATCAGCCCCAGCATTTT.

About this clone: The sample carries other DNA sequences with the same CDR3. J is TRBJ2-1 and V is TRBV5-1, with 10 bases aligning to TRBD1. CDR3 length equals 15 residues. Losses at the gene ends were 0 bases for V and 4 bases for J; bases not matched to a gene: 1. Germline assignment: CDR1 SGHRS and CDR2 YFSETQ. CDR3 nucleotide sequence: TGCGCCAGCAGCTTGGGACAGGGGGCGTACAATGAGCAGTTCTTC. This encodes CASSLGQGAYNEQFF.

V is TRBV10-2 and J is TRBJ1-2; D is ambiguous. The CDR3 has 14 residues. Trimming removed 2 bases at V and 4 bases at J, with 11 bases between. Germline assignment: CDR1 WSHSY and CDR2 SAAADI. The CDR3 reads CASSEISNSYGYTF. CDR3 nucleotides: TGCGCCAGCAGTGAGATATCGAACTCCTATGGCTACACCTTC.

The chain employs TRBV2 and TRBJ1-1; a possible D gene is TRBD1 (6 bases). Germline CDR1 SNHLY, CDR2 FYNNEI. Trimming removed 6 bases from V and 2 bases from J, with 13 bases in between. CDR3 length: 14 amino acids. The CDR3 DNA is TGTGCCAGCAGAATCTCAGGGGACAACACTGAAGCTTTCTTT. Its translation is CASRISGDNTEAFF. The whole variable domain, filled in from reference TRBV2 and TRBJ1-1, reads EPEVTQTPSHQVTQMGQEVILRCVPISNHLYFYWYRQILGQKVEFLVSFYNNEISEKSEIFDDQFSVERPDGSNFTLKIRSTKLEDSAMYFCASRISGDNTEAFFGQGTRLTVV.

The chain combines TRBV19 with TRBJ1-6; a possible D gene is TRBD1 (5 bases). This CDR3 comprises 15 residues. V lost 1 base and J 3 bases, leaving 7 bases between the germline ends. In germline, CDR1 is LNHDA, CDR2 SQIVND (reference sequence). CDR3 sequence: CASSIVGGYNSPLHF. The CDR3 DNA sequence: TGTGCCAGTAGTATAGTCGGGGGCTATAATTCACCCCTCCACTTT.

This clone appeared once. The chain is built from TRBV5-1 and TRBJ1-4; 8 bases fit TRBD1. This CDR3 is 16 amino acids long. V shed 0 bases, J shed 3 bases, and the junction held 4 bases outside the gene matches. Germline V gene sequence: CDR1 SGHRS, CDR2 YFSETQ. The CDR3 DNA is TGCGCCAGCAGCTTGGGACAGGGGACTGCTAATGAAAAACTGTTTTTT. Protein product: CASSLGQGTANEKLFF. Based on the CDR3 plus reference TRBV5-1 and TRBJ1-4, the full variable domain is KAGVTQTPRYLIKTRGQQVTLSCSPISGHRSVSWYQQTPGQGLQFLFEYFSETQRNKGNFPGRFSGRQFSNSRSEMNVSTLELGDSALYLCASSLGQGTANEKLFFGSGTQLSVL.

The CDR3 DNA reads TGTGCCAGCTCACCGGGACAGGGGGTCTCCTACGAGCAGTACTTC. Amino acid sequence: CASSPGQGVSYEQYF. The rearrangement uses TRBV18 and TRBJ2-7, with 11 bases aligning to TRBD1. The CDR3 is made up of 15 amino acids. V shed 3 bases, J shed 0 bases, and the junction held 1 base outside the gene matches. CDR1 and CDR2 from the germline V gene are KGHSH and LQKENI.